A single sample gave rise to the 14 T cell receptor beta chains below, sequenced in a study of T cell changes during pregnancy in multiple sclerosis. Method: immunoSEQ multiplex PCR; TCRdb's copy keeps in-frame clones and lacks some. Of under 75,000 clones listed, under 95% are singletons. The input for sequencing was CD8+ T cells from peripheral blood mononuclear cells, taken in the second trimester of pregnancy. The receptors here all came from a female donor with multiple sclerosis, enrolled in a pregnancy study.

V gene TRBV18 combines with J gene TRBJ2-5; 8 bases fit TRBD1. V lost 3 bases to trimming and J lost 5 bases; unmatched junction nucleotides: 8. This CDR3 contains 15 residues. Germline-derived CDR1 and CDR2 are KGHSH and LQKENI. The CDR3 DNA reads as TGTGCCAGCTCACCCCGGACAGGGTCCGAGGAGACCCAGTACTTC. Translated, it gives CASSPRTGSEETQYF.

This clone appeared a single time. The genes are TRBV30 and TRBJ1-1, with 8 nucleotides matching TRBD1. CDR3 length equals 14 residues. CDR1 and CDR2 from the germline V gene are GTSNPN and SVGIG (reference sequence). Trimming removed 5 bases from V and 0 bases from J; junction bases left unmatched: 5. As DNA, the CDR3 is TGTGCCTGGGGTTACAGGGGGATGAACACTGAAGCTTTCTTT. It translates to CAWGYRGMNTEAFF.

This clone was counted a single time. The chain joins TRBV2 to TRBJ1-2; 8 positions match TRBD1. The length of the CDR3 is 12 residues. With V trimmed by 9 bases and J by 3 bases, 3 bases remained unmatched. CDR1 and CDR2 from the germline V gene are SNHLY and FYNNEI. The CDR3 DNA sequence: TGTGCCAGTTTGGACAGGGACTATGGCTACACCTTC. This sequence encodes CASLDRDYGYTF.

This clone was recorded a few times. V is TRBV18 and J is TRBJ1-1; D is uncertain. The CDR3 is 13 residues long. Trimming shortened V by 0 bases and J by 3 bases, and 5 bases separated the two germline ends. Germline values: CDR1 KGHSH, CDR2 LQKENI. This CDR3 reads CASSPPSDTEAFF. Written as DNA, the CDR3 is TGTGCCAGCTCACCACCGTCGGACACTGAAGCTTTCTTT.

The chain joins TRBV28 to TRBJ2-2; tentatively, D is TRBD1 (5 bases). CDR1 and CDR2 from the germline V gene are MDHEN and SYDVKM. Deletions cut 3 bases from V and 5 bases from J, with 10 bases between. The CDR3 consists of 14 residues. The CDR3: CASSLGQLTGELFF. DNA for the CDR3: TGTGCCAGCAGTTTGGGGCAGCTAACCGGGGAGCTGTTTTTT. Complete variable domain (other parts from reference TRBV28 and TRBJ2-2): DVKVTQSSRYLVKRTGEKVFLECVQDMDHENMFWYRQDPGLGLRLIYFSYDVKMKEKGDIPEGYSVSREKKERFSLILESASTNQTSMYLCASSLGQLTGELFFGEGSRLTVL.

V and J are TRBV6-6 and TRBJ2-7; D perhaps matches TRBD1 (6 bases). Trimming took off 6 bases at V and 7 bases at J, with 22 bases between the two ends. The CDR3 has 15 amino acids. Germline assignment: CDR1 MNHNY and CDR2 SVGAGI (reference sequence). CDR3: CASSSLQGLLREQYF. Here the CDR3 DNA reads TGTGCCAGCAGCTCCCTACAGGGTCTTCTCCGGGAGCAGTACTTC.

This chain uses TRBV11-2 with TRBJ2-3; 8 bases match TRBD2. The junction had 11 bases not matched to a gene; V was cut back by 0 bases and J by 6 bases. This CDR3 has 17 amino acids. In germline, CDR1 is SGHAT, CDR2 FQNNGV. The CDR3 loop is CASSLDPSGSGRDTQYF. Written as DNA, the CDR3 is TGTGCCAGCAGCTTAGATCCCAGCGGGAGTGGTCGGGATACGCAGTATTTT.

The chain combines TRBV5-4 with TRBJ2-2, with D possibly being TRBD1 (5 bases). Germline CDR1 and CDR2: SGHNT and YYREEE (reference sequence). The CDR3 is 14 amino acids. The V and J ends lost 4 bases and 6 bases respectively, with 13 bases between them. CDR3: CASSRTFAPGELFF. As DNA, the CDR3 is TGTGCCAGCAGCCGGACATTTGCGCCCGGGGAGCTGTTTTTT.

The chain recombines TRBV27 with TRBJ1-1; 10 nucleotides line up with TRBD1. Trimming took 5 bases from V and 4 from J; bases not matched to a gene: 7. Per the germline V gene, CDR1 is MNHEY and CDR2 is SMNVEV (reference sequence). This CDR3 comprises 15 residues. CDR3 coding DNA: TGTGCCAGCAGTCCATGGACAGGGGGAGTCACTGAAGCTTTCTTT. It specifies CASSPWTGGVTEAFF.

The rearrangement links TRBV30 to TRBJ2-5, with 10 nucleotides matching TRBD1. The CDR3 runs 14 residues. The germline gives CDR1 GTSNPN, CDR2 SVGIG (reference sequence). Losses at the gene ends were 3 bases for V and 4 bases for J; bases not matched to a gene: 5. The CDR3 region has the DNA TGTGCCTGGAGCCCCGGGACAGGGGTAGAGACCCAGTACTTC. Translating it yields CAWSPGTGVETQYF.

This chain links TRBV19 with TRBJ2-2; D ambiguous. The CDR3 has 14 amino acids. V gave up 3 bases and J gave up 0 bases, with 5 bases separating them. Germline values: CDR1 LNHDA, CDR2 SQIVND (reference sequence). Written as DNA, the CDR3 is TGTGCCAGTAGTATCAGTCCGAACACCGGGGAGCTGTTTTTT. Translated: CASSISPNTGELFF.

The chain couples TRBV29-1 to TRBJ2-3; D perhaps matches TRBD1 (6 bases). This CDR3 spans 15 amino acids. Per the germline V gene, CDR1 is SQVTM and CDR2 is ANQGSEA. V lost 5 bases and J 0 bases, leaving 15 bases between the germline ends. CDR3 coding DNA: TGCAGCGTTCCAGGGGCAGGGTTAAGCACAGATACGCAGTATTTT. Residues: CSVPGAGLSTDTQYF.

V gene TRBV7-9 combines with J gene TRBJ2-1; 7 bases are a match to TRBD1. J was trimmed by 6 bases and V by 3 bases; bases with no gene match: 11. Looked up from germline, CDR1 is SEHNR and CDR2 is FQNEAQ (reference sequence). The CDR3 loop spans 16 amino acids. In nucleotides, the CDR3 is TGTGCCAGCAGCTTCACCCGGGACAGTAAAGTCAATGAGCAGTTCTTC. It specifies CASSFTRDSKVNEQFF.

The J gene is TRBJ2-7, the V gene TRBV28; 7 bases fit TRBD1. The CDR3 covers 13 residues. The germline gives CDR1 MDHEN, CDR2 SYDVKM. Trimming took 1 base from V and 5 from J; bases not matched to a gene: 2. CDR3 loop: CASSLYQGDEQYF. In DNA, the CDR3 is TGTGCCAGCAGTTTATACCAGGGGGACGAGCAGTACTTC.